This TCR beta chain was recorded in a study of blood T cell repertoires in COVID-19. Overall study context: Sources were T cells, B-cell-depleted T cells, or PBMCs; the material itself was cDNA or gDNA.

Germline V gene sequence: CDR1 SGHVS, CDR2 FQNEAQ. This CDR3 is 15 amino acids long. V gave up 4 bases and J gave up 8 bases, with 17 bases separating them. Per the original data handling: Reference gene primer amplification gave estimated nucleated cell counts. Assay: immunoSEQ multiplex PCR; the TCRdb copy retains only in-frame clones and omits some. From that table come the V and J calls and clone size; the DNA was used to work out D and trimming. The sample yields roughly 230,000 clones, approximately 81% seen once. The specimen sequenced was peripheral blood. The rearrangement joins TRBV7-8 to TRBJ2-2; a possible D gene is TRBD2 (5 bases). This receptor was obtained from a woman of 80 years or more with COVID-19, enrolled during active disease. CDR3: CASSSLGGWQGELFF. The DNA of the CDR3 is TGTGCCAGCAGCTCCCTAGGAGGCTGGCAGGGGGAGCTGTTTTTT.